This T cell receptor (beta chain) was identified in a study of blood T cell repertoires in COVID-19 (TCRdb year 2020). Background for the entire study: Samples from collaborators originated in the United States, Italy and Spain and spanned both the acute and convalescent phases of COVID-19. A de-identified subject ID, COVID-19 status, age in years and sex were almost always included in the sample metadata. The repertoires were released in a freely available public database meant as a resource for research on the immune response to SARS-CoV-2. Where available, HLA class I and class II types were taken from metadata supplied by the sample provider and were not determined by assay-based typing. The prospective study material was composed of cDNA or gDNA derived from T cells, B-cell-depleted T cells, or PBMCs. Subjects who had been exposed to COVID-19, were actively infected with it, or had recovered from it provided the deeply sampled blood TCRbeta repertoires that made up the dataset. The samples were drawn from two sources: the first 160 participants of the ongoing ImmuneRACE study, and over 950 subjects contributed by 6 global collaborators. Results the study describes overall, beyond this receptor: The quantity of clinical and demographic metadata differed by source and by participant and was supplied without curation.

CDR1 and CDR2 were assigned from the germline V gene (reference sequence) as SGHNT and YYREEE. The CDR3 measures 17 amino acids from cysteine to phenylalanine. The only DNA kept is the CDR3, 51 bases in frame from the first base. V was cut back by 4 bases and J by 4 bases, leaving a gap of 18 bases between them. Each collaborating institution followed its own protocols to collect whole blood in K2EDTA tubes. For TCRbeta analysis, collaborators shipped samples as frozen whole blood, isolated PBMCs, or DNA extracted from either of those sample types. Comment on this clone: This clone's antigen is unknown. Per-nucleotide qualities are absent, and no much larger clonotype sits a single base away.

The immunoSEQ Assay, a bias-controlled multiplex PCR, was used to amplify TCRbeta CDR3 regions from genomic DNA. The source study handled its data this way. The number of nucleated cells in each sample was estimated by amplification of reference gene primers within the assay. To quantify the absolute abundance of each unique TCRbeta CDR3 rearrangement, sequence reads were collapsed and filtered. For each sample, productive Simpson clonality was calculated as the square root of Simpson's diversity index across productive rearrangements. In its TCRdb copy, this immuneACCESS table keeps in-frame sequences only and misses some clones. Where compared with another copy, unresolved V genes explain less than half of these, and the others have no known cause. The DNA was the basis for D and trimming; V, J and clone size are from that table. This sample is represented by more than 110,000 clones; around 81% of them were singletons. Around 8% of the sample comes from the top ten.

The sample taken for sequencing was peripheral blood. The clonotype originates from a human donor in a cohort sampled during active COVID-19. The V and J genes are TRBV5-4 and TRBJ2-6, with the D gene not confidently named. The nucleotides read TGTGCCAGCAGCCTCGCCACCAGGTCCTCCGGGGCCAACGTCCTGACTTTC. It translates as CASSLATRSSGANVLTF. Beyond the CDR3, the reference TRBV5-4 and TRBJ2-6 genes provide the residues; the full variable domain reads: ETGVTQSPTHLIKTRGQQVTLRCSSQSGHNTVSWYQQALGQGPQFIFQYYREEENGRGNFPPRFSGLQFPNYSSELNVNALELDDSALYLCASSLATRSSGANVLTFGAGSRLTVL.